This record concerns one TCR beta chain sequence. V was pared by 4 bases and J by 9 bases, with 24 bases between. The V gene's germline CDR1 is KGHDR and CDR2 SFDVKD. CDR3 length: 18 amino acids. This sample is part of a study of blood T cell repertoires in COVID-19. The table came from immunoSEQ multiplex PCR; TCRdb's copy has only in-frame clones and leaves some out. The sample yields more than 15,000 clones, approximately 80% seen once. The chain has TRBV24-1 and TRBJ1-6, with D hard to call. The source of this sequence is a man between 60 and 75 years old with active or convalescent COVID-19. Material for sequencing was peripheral blood. As DNA, the CDR3 is TGTGCCACCAGTGACTTAAACAATTGGACTCCGAATCCTTCACCCCTCCACTTT. It specifies CATSDLNNWTPNPSPLHF.